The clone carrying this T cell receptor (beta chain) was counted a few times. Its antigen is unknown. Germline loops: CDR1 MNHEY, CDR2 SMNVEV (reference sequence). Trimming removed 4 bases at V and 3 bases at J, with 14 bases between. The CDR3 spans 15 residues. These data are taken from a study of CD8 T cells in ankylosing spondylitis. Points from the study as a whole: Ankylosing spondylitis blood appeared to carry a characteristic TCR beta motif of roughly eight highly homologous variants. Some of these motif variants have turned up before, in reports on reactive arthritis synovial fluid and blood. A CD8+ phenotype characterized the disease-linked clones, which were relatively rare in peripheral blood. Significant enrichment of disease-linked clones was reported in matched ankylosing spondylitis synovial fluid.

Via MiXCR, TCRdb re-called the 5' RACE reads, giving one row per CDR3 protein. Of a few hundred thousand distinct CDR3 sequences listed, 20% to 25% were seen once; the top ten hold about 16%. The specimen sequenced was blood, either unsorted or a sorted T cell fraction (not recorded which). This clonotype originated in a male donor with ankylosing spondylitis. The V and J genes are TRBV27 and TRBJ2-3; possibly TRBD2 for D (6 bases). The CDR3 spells CASSSRLEWTDTQYF. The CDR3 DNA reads TGTGCCAGCAGTTCAAGACTAGAATGGACAGATACGCAGTATTTT.